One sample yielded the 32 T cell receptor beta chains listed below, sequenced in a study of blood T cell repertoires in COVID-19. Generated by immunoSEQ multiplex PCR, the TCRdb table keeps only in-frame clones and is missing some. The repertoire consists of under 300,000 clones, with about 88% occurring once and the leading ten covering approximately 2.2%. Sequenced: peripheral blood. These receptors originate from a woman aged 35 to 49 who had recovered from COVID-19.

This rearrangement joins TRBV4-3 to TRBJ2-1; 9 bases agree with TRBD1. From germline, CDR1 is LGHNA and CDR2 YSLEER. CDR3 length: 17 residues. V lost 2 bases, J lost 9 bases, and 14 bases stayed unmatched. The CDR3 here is CASSQFPGTGNTGEQFF. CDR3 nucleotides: TGCGCCAGCAGCCAATTCCCCGGGACAGGGAATACGGGTGAGCAGTTCTTC.

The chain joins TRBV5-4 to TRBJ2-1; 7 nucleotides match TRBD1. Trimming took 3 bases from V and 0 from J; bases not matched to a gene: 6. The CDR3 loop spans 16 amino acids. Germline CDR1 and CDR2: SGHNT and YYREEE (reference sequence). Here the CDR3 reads CASSSKGARSYNEQFF. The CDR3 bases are TGTGCCAGCAGCTCGAAGGGGGCACGCTCCTACAATGAGCAGTTCTTC.

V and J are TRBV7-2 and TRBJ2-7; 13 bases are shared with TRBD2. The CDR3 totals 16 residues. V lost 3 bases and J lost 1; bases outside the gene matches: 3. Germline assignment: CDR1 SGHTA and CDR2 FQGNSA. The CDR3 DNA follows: TGTGCCAGCAGCTTCGGGACTAGCGGGGAGTCCTACGAGCAGTACTTC. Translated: CASSFGTSGESYEQYF.

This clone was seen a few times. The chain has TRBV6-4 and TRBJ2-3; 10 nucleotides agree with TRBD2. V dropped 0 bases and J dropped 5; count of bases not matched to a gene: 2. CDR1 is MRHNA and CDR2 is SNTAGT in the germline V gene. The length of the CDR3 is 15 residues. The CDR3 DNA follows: TGTGCCAGCAGTGACTCCCAGCGGGGGGGAGATACGCAGTATTTT. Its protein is CASSDSQRGGDTQYF.

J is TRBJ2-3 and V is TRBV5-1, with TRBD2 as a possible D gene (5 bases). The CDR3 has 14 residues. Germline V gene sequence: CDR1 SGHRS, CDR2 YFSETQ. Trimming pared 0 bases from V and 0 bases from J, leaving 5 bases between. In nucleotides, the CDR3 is TGCGCCAGCAGCTTGGCGGGGAGCACAGATACGCAGTATTTT. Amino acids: CASSLAGSTDTQYF. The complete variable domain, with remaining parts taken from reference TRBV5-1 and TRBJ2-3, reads KAGVTQTPRYLIKTRGQQVTLSCSPISGHRSVSWYQQTPGQGLQFLFEYFSETQRNKGNFPGRFSGRQFSNSRSEMNVSTLELGDSALYLCASSLAGSTDTQYFGPGTRLTVL.

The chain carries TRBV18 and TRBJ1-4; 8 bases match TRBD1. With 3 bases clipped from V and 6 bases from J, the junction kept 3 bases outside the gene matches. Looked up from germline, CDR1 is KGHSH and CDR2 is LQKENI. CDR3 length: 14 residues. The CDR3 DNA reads TGTGCCAGCTCACCGACAGGGGCTGATGAAAAACTGTTTTTT. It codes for CASSPTGADEKLFF.

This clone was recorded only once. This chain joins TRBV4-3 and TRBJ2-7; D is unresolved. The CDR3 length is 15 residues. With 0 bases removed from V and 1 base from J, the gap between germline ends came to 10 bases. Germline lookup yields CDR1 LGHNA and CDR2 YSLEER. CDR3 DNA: TGCGCCAGCAGCCAAGATCACTCCCGTTCCTACGAGCAGTACTTC. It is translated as CASSQDHSRSYEQYF.

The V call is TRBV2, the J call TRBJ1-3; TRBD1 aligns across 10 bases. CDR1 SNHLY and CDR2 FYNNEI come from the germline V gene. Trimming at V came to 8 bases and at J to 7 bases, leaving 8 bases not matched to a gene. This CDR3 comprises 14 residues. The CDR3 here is CASRQGALGNTIYF. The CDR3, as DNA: TGTGCCAGCCGACAGGGGGCCCTGGGGAACACCATATATTTT.

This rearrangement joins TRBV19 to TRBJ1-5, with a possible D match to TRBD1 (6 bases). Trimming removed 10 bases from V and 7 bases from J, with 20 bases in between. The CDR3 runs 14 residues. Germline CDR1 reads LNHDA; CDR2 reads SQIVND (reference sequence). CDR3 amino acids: CATTRGGTGQPQHF. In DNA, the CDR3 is TGTGCCACTACGAGGGGGGGTACCGGGCAGCCCCAGCATTTT.

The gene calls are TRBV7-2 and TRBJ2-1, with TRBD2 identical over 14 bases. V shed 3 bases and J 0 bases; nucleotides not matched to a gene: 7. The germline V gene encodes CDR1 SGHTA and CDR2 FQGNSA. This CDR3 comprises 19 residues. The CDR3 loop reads CASSLFSGTSGSSYNEQFF. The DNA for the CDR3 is TGTGCCAGCAGCTTGTTTTCCGGGACTAGCGGGAGCTCCTACAATGAGCAGTTCTTC.

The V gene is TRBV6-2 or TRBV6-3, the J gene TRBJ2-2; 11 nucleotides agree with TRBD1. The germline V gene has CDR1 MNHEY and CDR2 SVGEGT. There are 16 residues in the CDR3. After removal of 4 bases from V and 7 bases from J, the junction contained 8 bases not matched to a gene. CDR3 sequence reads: CASSSRTGGAGGELFF. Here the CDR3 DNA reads TGTGCCAGCAGTTCTCGGACAGGGGGCGCGGGCGGGGAGCTGTTTTTT.

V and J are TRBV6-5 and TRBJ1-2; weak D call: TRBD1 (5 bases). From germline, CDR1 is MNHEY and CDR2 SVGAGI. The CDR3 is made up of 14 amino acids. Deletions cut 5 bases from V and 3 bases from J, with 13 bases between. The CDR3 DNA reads TGTGCCAGCAGTAGAACGGGGGGGGACTATGGCTACACCTTC. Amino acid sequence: CASSRTGGDYGYTF.

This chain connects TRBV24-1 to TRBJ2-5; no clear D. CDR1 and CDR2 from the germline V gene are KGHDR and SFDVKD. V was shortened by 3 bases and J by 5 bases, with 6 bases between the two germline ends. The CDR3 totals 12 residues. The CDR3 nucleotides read TGTGCCACCAGTGATACTACGGAGACCCAGTACTTC. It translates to CATSDTTETQYF.

In nucleotides, the CDR3 is TGCGCCAGCAGCCAAGGCCGGGACAGATCACGAGGCTACACCTTC. Its protein product is CASSQGRDRSRGYTF. J is TRBJ1-2 and V is TRBV4-3, with 7 positions matching TRBD1. This CDR3 is built from 15 residues. The germline V gene has CDR1 LGHNA and CDR2 YSLEER. The ends lost 1 base at V and 8 bases at J; junction bases unmatched: 10.

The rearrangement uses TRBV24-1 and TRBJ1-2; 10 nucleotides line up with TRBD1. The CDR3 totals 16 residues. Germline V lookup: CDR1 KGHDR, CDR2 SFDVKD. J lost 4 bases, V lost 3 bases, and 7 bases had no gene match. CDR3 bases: TGTGCCACCAGTGATCACACGGGACAGGGGAGCTATGGCTACACCTTC. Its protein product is CATSDHTGQGSYGYTF.

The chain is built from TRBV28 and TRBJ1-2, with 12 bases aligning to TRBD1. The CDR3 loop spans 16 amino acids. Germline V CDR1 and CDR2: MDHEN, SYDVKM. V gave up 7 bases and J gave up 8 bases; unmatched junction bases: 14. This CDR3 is CASTKTPGTGGRGYTF. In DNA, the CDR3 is TGTGCCAGCACTAAAACCCCCGGGACAGGGGGCAGGGGCTACACCTTC.

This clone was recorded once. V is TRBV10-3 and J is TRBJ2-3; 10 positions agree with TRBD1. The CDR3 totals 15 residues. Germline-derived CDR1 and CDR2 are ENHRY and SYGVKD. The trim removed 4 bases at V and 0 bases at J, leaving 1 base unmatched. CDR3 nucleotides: TGTGCCATCAGTGGGACAGGGGGTAGCACAGATACGCAGTATTTT. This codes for CAISGTGGSTDTQYF.

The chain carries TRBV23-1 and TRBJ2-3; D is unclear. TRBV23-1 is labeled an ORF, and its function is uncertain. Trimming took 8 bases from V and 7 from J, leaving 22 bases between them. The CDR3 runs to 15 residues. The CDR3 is CASRPTRNGKNTQYF. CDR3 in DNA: TGCGCCAGCCGGCCGACAAGGAACGGCAAGAATACGCAGTATTTT.

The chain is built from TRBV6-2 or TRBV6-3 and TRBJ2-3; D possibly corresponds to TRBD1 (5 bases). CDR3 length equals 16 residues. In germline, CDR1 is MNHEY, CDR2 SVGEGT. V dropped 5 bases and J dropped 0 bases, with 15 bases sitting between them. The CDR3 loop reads CASSLGHLASTDTQYF. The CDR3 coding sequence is TGTGCCAGCAGTCTCGGACATTTAGCTAGCACAGATACGCAGTATTTT.

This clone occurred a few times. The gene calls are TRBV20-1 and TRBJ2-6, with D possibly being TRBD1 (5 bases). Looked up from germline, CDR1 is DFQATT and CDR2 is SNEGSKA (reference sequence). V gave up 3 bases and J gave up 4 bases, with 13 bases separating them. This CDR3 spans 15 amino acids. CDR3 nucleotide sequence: TGCAGTGCTAGTGTCAGGGATACCGGGGCCAACGTCCTGACTTTC. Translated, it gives CSASVRDTGANVLTF.

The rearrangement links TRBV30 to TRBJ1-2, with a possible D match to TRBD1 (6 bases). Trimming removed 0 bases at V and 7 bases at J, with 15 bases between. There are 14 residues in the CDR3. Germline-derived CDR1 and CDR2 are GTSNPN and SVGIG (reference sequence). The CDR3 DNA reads TGTGCCTGGAGTGTACTCGCAGGGGAAAGTGGCTACACCTTC. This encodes CAWSVLAGESGYTF.

CDR3 nucleotides: TGTGCCAGCAGCGCAGGGGGCTATGGCTACACCTTC. Translating gives CASSAGGYGYTF. The chain joins TRBV9 to TRBJ1-2; 7 positions agree with TRBD1. V shed 3 bases, J shed 4 bases, and the junction held 0 bases outside the gene matches. Germline CDR1 SGDLS, CDR2 YYNGEE. The CDR3 is 12 residues long.

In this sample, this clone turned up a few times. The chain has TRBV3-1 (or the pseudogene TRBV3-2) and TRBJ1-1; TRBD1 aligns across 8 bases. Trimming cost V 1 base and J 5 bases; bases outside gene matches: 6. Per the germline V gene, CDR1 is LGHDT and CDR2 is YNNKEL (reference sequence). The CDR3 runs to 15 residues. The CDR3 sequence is CASSQGPTGGTEAFF. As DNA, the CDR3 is TGTGCCAGCAGCCAAGGACCAACAGGGGGAACTGAAGCTTTCTTT.

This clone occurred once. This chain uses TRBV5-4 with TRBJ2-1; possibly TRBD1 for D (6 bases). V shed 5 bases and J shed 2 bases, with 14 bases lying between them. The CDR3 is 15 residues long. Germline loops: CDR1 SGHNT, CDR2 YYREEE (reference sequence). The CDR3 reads CASSWGTTTYNEQFF. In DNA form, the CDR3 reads TGTGCCAGCAGTTGGGGGACAACCACCTACAATGAGCAGTTCTTC. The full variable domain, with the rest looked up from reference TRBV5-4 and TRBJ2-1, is ETGVTQSPTHLIKTRGQQVTLRCSSQSGHNTVSWYQQALGQGPQFIFQYYREEENGRGNFPPRFSGLQFPNYSSELNVNALELDDSALYLCASSWGTTTYNEQFFGPGTRLTVL.

The CDR3 nucleotides are TGTGCCAGCAGCCCACTCCTCAGGACTAGCGCTTGGCGACAGTACTTC. It encodes CASSPLLRTSAWRQYF. The rearrangement links TRBV3-1 (or the pseudogene TRBV3-2) to TRBJ2-7; 9 bases are a match to TRBD2. CDR1 is LGHDT and CDR2 is YNNKEL in the germline V gene (reference sequence). The trim removed 4 bases at V and 10 bases at J, leaving 17 bases unmatched. This CDR3 contains 16 residues.

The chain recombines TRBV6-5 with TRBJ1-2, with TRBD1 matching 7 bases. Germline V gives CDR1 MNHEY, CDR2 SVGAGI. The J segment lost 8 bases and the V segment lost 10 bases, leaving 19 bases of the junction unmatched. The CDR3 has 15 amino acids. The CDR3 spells CATGQAGGLGRGYTF. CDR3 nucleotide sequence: TGTGCCACCGGACAGGCGGGGGGCCTGGGCAGGGGCTACACCTTC.

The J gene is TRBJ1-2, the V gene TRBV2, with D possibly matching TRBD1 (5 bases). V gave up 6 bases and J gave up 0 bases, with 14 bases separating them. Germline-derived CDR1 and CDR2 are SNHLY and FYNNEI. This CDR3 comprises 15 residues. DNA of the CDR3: TGTGCCAGCAGATTTGGGGCGCCAGCTAACTATGGCTACACCTTC. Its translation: CASRFGAPANYGYTF.

The chain's CDR3 is CASSFGDRGPGNTIYF. In nucleotides, the CDR3 is TGTGCCAGCAGCTTCGGAGACAGGGGGCCTGGAAACACCATATATTTT. The V gene is TRBV5-6, the J gene TRBJ1-3, with 10 nucleotides matching TRBD1. The CDR3 loop spans 16 amino acids. V lost 2 bases and J lost 2; bases outside the gene matches: 4. The germline V gene has CDR1 SGHDT and CDR2 YYEEEE.

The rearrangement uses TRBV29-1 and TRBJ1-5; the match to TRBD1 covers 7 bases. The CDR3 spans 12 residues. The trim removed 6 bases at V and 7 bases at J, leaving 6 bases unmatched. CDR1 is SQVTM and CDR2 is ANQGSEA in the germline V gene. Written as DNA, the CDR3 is TGCAGCGTCGTGACAGGGAACCAGCCCCAGCATTTT. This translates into CSVVTGNQPQHF.

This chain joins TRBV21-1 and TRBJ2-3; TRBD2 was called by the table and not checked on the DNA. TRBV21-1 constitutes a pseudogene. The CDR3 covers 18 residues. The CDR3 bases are TGTGCCAGCATGATTGCCGAACTAGCGGGACCGAGGGCAGATACGCAGTATTTT. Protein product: CASMIAELAGPRADTQYF.

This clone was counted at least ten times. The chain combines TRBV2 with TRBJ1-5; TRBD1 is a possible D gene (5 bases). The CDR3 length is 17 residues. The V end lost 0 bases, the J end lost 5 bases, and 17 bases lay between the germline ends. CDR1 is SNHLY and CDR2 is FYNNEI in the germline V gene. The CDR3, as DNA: TGTGCCAGCAGTGAAGCGATCCTCGGGGGAGGGGATCAGCCCCAGCATTTT. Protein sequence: CASSEAILGGGDQPQHF. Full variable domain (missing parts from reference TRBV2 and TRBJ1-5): EPEVTQTPSHQVTQMGQEVILRCVPISNHLYFYWYRQILGQKVEFLVSFYNNEISEKSEIFDDQFSVERPDGSNFTLKIRSTKLEDSAMYFCASSEAILGGGDQPQHFGDGTRLSIL.

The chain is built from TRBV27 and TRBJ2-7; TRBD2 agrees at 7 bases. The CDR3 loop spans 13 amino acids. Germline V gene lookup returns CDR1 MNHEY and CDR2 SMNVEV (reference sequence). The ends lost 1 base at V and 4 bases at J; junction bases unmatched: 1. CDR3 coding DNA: TGTGCCAGCAGTTTATATAGCGGGTACGAGCAGTACTTC. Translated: CASSLYSGYEQYF.